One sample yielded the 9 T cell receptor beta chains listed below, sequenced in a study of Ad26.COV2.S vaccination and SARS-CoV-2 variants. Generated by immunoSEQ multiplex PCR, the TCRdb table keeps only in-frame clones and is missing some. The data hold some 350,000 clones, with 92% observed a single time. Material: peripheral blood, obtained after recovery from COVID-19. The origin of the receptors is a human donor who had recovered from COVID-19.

CDR3 sequence reads: CASSLKGDGYTF. Written as DNA, the CDR3 is TGTGCCAGCAGTTTAAAGGGTGATGGCTACACCTTC. This sequence joins TRBV27 and TRBJ1-2; D not certain. The CDR3 totals 12 residues. V was pared by 2 bases and J by 6 bases, with 7 bases between. The germline V gene encodes CDR1 MNHEY and CDR2 SMNVEV (reference sequence).

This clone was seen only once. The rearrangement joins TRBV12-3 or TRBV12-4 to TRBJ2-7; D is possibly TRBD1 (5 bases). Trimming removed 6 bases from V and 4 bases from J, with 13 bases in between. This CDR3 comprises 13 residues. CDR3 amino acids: CASRPDSSYEQYF. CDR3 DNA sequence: TGTGCCAGCAGACCCGACAGCTCGTACGAGCAGTACTTC.

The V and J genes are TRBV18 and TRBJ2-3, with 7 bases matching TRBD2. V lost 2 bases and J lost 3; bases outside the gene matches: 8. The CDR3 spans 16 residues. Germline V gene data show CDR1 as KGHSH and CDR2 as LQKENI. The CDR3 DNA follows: TGTGCCAGCTCACCAACGGCGGGGGTGAGGACAGATACGCAGTATTTT. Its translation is CASSPTAGVRTDTQYF.

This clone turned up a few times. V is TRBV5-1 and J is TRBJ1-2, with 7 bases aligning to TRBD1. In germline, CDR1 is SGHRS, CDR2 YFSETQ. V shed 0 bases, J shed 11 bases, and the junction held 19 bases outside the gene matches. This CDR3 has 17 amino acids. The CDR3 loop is CASSLEIGQADRGGYTF. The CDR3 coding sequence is TGCGCCAGCAGCTTGGAAATAGGACAGGCCGACCGAGGTGGGTACACCTTC. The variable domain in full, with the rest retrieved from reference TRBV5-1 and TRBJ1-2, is KAGVTQTPRYLIKTRGQQVTLSCSPISGHRSVSWYQQTPGQGLQFLFEYFSETQRNKGNFPGRFSGRQFSNSRSEMNVSTLELGDSALYLCASSLEIGQADRGGYTFGSGTRLTVV.

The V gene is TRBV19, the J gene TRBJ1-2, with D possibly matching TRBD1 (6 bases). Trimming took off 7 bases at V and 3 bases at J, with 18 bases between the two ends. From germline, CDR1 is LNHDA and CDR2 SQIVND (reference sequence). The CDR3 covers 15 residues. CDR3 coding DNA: TGTGCCAGTACCTCCCGGTCCGCAGGGGACTATGGCTACACCTTC. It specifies CASTSRSAGDYGYTF.

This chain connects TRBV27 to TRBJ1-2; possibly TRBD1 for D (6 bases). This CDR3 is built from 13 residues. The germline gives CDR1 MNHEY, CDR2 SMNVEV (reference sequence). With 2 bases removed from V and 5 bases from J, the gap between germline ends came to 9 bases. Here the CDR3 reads CASSLTGFYGYTF. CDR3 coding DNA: TGTGCCAGCAGTTTAACAGGGTTTTATGGCTACACCTTC.

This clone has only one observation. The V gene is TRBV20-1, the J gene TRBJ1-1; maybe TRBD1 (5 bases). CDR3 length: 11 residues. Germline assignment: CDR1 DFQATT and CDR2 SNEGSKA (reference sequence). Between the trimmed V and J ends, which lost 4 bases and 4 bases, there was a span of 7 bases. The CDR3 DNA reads TGCAGTGCTACAGGGAGCACTGAAGCTTTCTTT. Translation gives CSATGSTEAFF.

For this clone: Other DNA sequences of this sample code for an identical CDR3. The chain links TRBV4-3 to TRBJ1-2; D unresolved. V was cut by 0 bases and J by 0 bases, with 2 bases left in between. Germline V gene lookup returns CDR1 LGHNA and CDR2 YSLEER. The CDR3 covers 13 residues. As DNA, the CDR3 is TGCGCCAGCAGCCAAGACACTAACTATGGCTACACCTTC. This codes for CASSQDTNYGYTF.

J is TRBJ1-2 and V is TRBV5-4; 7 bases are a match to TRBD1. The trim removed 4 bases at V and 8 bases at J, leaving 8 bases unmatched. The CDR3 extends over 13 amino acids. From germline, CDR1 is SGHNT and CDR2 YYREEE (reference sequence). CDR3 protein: CASSGKGAWGYTF. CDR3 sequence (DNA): TGTGCCAGCAGCGGAAAGGGGGCGTGGGGCTACACCTTC.